A single sample gave rise to the 13 T cell receptor beta chains below, sequenced in a study of early T cells in non-severe SARS-CoV-2 infection. TCRdb re-analysed the 5' RACE reads in MiXCR, keeping a single row per CDR3 protein. The table includes roughly 60,000 distinct CDR3 sequences, about 11% detected once. The sample in question was whole blood, obtained at baseline. The source is an adult who was a healthcare worker with PCR-confirmed SARS-CoV-2 infection or an uninfected control (not recorded which).

This clonotype was found many times. This chain joins TRBV7-8 and TRBJ1-4; D remains unclear. The germline V gene encodes CDR1 SGHVS and CDR2 FQNEAQ. CDR3 length equals 16 residues. V was pared by 1 base and J by 6 bases, with 15 bases between. CDR3 sequence: CASSLVGRGSDEKLFF. The DNA for the CDR3 is TGTGCCAGCAGCTTAGTCGGACGGGGATCTGATGAAAAACTGTTTTTT.

V usage is TRBV7-2 and J usage is TRBJ1-6; 10 bases are shared with TRBD1. The ends lost 5 bases at V and 7 bases at J; junction bases unmatched: 8. The CDR3 covers 16 residues. Germline assignment: CDR1 SGHTA and CDR2 FQGNSA. The CDR3 region has the DNA TGTGCCAGCAGCGTTAGGCCGGGACAGGGGAATTCACCCCTCCACTTT. Translated: CASSVRPGQGNSPLHF.

In this sample, this clonotype turned up a few times. The chain is built from TRBV10-2 and TRBJ1-6; no clear D gene. The CDR3 sequence is 14 residues long. Germline V gives CDR1 WSHSY, CDR2 SAAADI. V was cut by 4 bases and J by 10 bases, with 14 bases left in between. The CDR3 is CASSADRVGSPLHF. The CDR3 nucleotides are TGCGCCAGCAGTGCGGATAGAGTCGGATCACCCCTCCACTTT.

The gene calls are TRBV10-3 and TRBJ2-3; 10 nucleotides match TRBD2. CDR1 is ENHRY and CDR2 is SYGVKD in the germline V gene. V lost 4 bases and J lost 1; bases outside the gene matches: 14. This CDR3 has 19 amino acids. The CDR3 region is CAISGDPVAGGRGTDTQYF. The CDR3 coding sequence is TGTGCCATCAGTGGCGACCCCGTAGCGGGGGGCCGTGGCACAGATACGCAGTATTTT.

The chain couples TRBV10-3 to TRBJ1-2; D is unresolved. Germline V lookup: CDR1 ENHRY, CDR2 SYGVKD. V lost 0 bases, J lost 4 bases, and 9 bases lay in between. This CDR3 has 14 residues. CDR3 protein: CAISESSQSYGYTF. The CDR3 DNA follows: TGTGCCATCAGTGAGTCATCCCAGTCCTATGGCTACACCTTC.

This clonotype was detected only a few times. The V call is TRBV6-1, the J call TRBJ1-1, with 8 bases aligning to TRBD1. V lost 6 bases to trimming and J lost 7 bases; unmatched junction nucleotides: 4. Germline-derived CDR1 and CDR2 are MNHNS and SASEGT. The CDR3 contains 12 residues. The CDR3 nucleotides read TGTGCCAGCAGCCCGACAGGGGTTGAAGCTTTCTTT. It encodes CASSPTGVEAFF.

At least ten counts were recorded for this clonotype. In DNA form, the CDR3 reads TGTGCCAGCAGCCCCTTAAGGGGGGCCAACGTCCTGACTTTC. Protein product: CASSPLRGANVLTF. This chain connects TRBV11-2 to TRBJ2-6, with unresolved D. V was cut by 5 bases and J by 4 bases, with 9 bases left in between. The CDR3 spans 14 residues. Germline V gene data show CDR1 as SGHAT and CDR2 as FQNNGV.

The chain employs TRBV12-3 or TRBV12-4 and TRBJ1-1; no reliable D call. V lost 5 bases and J 4 bases, leaving 11 bases between the germline ends. The CDR3 extends over 13 amino acids. CDR3 DNA sequence: TGTGCCAGCAGTCCACCTTTTACCACTGAAGCTTTCTTT. Protein sequence: CASSPPFTTEAFF.

The chain joins TRBV11-2 to TRBJ2-6, with D possibly called TRBD1 or TRBD2 (5 bases each). Trimming took 5 bases from V and 0 from J, leaving 5 bases between them. The CDR3 runs 14 residues. In germline, CDR1 is SGHAT, CDR2 FQNNGV. CDR3 residues: CASSGTSGANVLTF. CDR3 sequence (DNA): TGTGCCAGCAGCGGGACCTCTGGGGCCAACGTCCTGACTTTC.

This clonotype was detected a few times. The chain has TRBV7-9 and TRBJ1-1; D is unclear. Deletions cut 2 bases from V and 11 bases from J, with 9 bases between. The CDR3 runs to 11 residues. CDR1 and CDR2 (germline): SEHNR, FQNEAQ (reference sequence). The CDR3 is CASSLLPLAFF. The CDR3, as DNA: TGTGCCAGCAGCTTATTACCCCTGGCTTTCTTT. Full variable domain (missing parts from reference TRBV7-9 and TRBJ1-1): DTGVSQNPRHKITKRGQNVTFRCDPISEHNRLYWYRQTLGQGPEFLTYFQNEAQLEKSRLLSDRFSAERPKGSFSTLEIQRTEQGDSAMYLCASSLLPLAFFGQGTRLTVV.

This clonotype came up a few times. V usage is TRBV20-1 and J usage is TRBJ1-2; TRBD1 aligns across 8 bases. The V gene's germline CDR1 is DFQATT and CDR2 SNEGSKA (reference sequence). J was trimmed by 4 bases and V by 3 bases; bases with no gene match: 7. This CDR3 comprises 14 residues. The CDR3 region has the DNA TGCAGTGCTAGTCCTACACAGGGGGGCTATGGCTACACCTTC. It is translated as CSASPTQGGYGYTF.

The J gene is TRBJ1-1, the V gene TRBV6-5, with D hard to call. The V end lost 0 bases, the J end lost 10 bases, and 21 bases lay between the germline ends. The germline gives CDR1 MNHEY, CDR2 SVGAGI. The CDR3 runs to 16 residues. This chain's CDR3 is CASSYSQAAKNVGAFF. In nucleotides, the CDR3 is TGTGCCAGCAGTTACTCGCAGGCGGCTAAGAATGTAGGAGCTTTCTTT.

This clonotype has a handful of counts. This sequence joins TRBV6-2 or TRBV6-3 and TRBJ2-7, with unresolved D. The V end was cut by 6 bases, the J end by 2 bases, with 11 bases between. CDR1 MNHEY and CDR2 SVGEGT come from the germline V gene. This CDR3 has 13 residues. CDR3 sequence (DNA): TGTGCCAGCAGCTGGACGTGGGCCTACGAGCAGTACTTC. Its protein product is CASSWTWAYEQYF.